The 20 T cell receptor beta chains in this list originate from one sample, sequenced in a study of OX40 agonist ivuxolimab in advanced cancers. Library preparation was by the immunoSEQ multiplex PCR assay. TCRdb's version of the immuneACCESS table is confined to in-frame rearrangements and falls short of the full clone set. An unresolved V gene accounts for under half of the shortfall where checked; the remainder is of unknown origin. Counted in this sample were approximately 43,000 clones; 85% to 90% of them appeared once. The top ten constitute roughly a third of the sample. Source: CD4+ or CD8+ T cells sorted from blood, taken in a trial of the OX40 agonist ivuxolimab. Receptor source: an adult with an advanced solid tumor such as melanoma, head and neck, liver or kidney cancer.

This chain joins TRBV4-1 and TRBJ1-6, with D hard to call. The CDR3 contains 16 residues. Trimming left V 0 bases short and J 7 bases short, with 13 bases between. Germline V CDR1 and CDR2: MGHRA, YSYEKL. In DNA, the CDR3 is TGCGCCAGCAGCCAAGATCGGCCTGCGGGGAATTCACCCCTCCACTTT. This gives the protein CASSQDRPAGNSPLHF.

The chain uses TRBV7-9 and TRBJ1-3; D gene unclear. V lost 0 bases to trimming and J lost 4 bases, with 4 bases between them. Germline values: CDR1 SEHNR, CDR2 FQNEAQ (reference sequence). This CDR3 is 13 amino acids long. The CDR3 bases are TGTGCCAGCAGCTTAGCTTCCGGAAACACCATATATTTT. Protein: CASSLASGNTIYF.

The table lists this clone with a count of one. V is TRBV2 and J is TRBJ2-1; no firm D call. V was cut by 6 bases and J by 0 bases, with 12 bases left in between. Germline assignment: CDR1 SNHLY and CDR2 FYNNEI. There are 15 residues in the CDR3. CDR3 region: CASSPRHSSYNEQFF. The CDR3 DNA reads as TGTGCCAGCAGCCCGAGGCACAGCTCCTACAATGAGCAGTTCTTC. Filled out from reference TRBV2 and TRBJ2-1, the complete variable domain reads EPEVTQTPSHQVTQMGQEVILRCVPISNHLYFYWYRQILGQKVEFLVSFYNNEISEKSEIFDDQFSVERPDGSNFTLKIRSTKLEDSAMYFCASSPRHSSYNEQFFGPGTRLTVL.

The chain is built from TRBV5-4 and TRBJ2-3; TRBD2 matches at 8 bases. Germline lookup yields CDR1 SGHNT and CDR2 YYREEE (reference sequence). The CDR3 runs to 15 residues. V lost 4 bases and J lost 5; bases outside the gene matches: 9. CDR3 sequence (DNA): TGTGCCAGCAGCCCGGTGAGCGGGAGTGGAGATACGCAGTATTTT. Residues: CASSPVSGSGDTQYF. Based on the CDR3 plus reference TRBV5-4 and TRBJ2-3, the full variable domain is ETGVTQSPTHLIKTRGQQVTLRCSSQSGHNTVSWYQQALGQGPQFIFQYYREEENGRGNFPPRFSGLQFPNYSSELNVNALELDDSALYLCASSPVSGSGDTQYFGPGTRLTVL.

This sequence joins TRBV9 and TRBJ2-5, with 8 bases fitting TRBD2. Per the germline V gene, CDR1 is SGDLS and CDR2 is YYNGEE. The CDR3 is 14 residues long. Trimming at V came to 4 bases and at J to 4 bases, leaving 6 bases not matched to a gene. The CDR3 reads CASSPGLASETQYF. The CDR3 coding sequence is TGTGCCAGCAGCCCAGGACTAGCTTCAGAGACCCAGTACTTC.

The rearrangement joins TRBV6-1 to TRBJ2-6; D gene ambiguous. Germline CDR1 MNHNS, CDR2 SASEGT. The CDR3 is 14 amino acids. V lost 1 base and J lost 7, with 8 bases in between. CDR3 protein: CASSEGAGANVLTF. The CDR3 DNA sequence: TGTGCCAGCAGTGAAGGAGCCGGAGCCAACGTCCTGACTTTC.

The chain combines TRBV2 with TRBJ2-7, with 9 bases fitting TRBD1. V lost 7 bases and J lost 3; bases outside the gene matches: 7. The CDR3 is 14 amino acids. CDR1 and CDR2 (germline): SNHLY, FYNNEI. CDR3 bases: TGTGCCAGCATCGGGGACAGGGCCGGCTACGAGCAGTACTTC. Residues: CASIGDRAGYEQYF.

DNA of the CDR3: TGTGCCAGCAGTGACCCACCTAACAGAGCAACTAATGAAAAACTGTTTTTT. It specifies CASSDPPNRATNEKLFF. The V call is TRBV6-1, the J call TRBJ1-4; the D is unclear. V was pared by 3 bases and J by 0 bases, with 14 bases between. This CDR3 is built from 17 residues. Germline CDR1 reads MNHNS; CDR2 reads SASEGT.

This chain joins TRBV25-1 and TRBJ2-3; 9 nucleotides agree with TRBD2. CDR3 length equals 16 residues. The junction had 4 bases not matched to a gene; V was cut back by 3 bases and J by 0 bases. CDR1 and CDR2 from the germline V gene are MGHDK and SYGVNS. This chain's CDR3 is CASSEHSGSSTDTQYF. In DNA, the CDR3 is TGTGCCAGCAGTGAGCATAGCGGGAGTAGCACAGATACGCAGTATTTT.

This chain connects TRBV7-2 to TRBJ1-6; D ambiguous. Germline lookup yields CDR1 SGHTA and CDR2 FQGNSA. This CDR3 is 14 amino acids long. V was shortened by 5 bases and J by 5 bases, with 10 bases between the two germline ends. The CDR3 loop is CASSGRVDNSPLHF. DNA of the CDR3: TGTGCCAGCAGCGGAAGGGTAGATAATTCACCCCTCCACTTT.

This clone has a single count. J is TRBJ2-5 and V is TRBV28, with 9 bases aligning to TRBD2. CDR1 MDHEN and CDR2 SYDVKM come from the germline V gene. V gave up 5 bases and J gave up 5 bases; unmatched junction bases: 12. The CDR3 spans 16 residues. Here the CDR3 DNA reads TGTGCCAGCAGTATCCGAGGGCGGGGGGGCCAGGAGACCCAGTACTTC. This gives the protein CASSIRGRGGQETQYF.

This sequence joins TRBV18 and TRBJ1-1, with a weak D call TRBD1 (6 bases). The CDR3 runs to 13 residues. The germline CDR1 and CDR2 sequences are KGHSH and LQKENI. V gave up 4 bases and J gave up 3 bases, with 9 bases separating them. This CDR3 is CASSLGGDTEAFF. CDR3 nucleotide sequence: TGTGCCAGCTCACTAGGGGGGGACACTGAAGCTTTCTTT.

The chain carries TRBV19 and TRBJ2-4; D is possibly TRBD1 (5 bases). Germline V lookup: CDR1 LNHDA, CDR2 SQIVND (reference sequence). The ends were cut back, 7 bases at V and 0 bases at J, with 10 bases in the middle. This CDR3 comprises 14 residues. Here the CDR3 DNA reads TGTGCCAGTATGGTCCAGGGAGCCAAAAACATTCAGTACTTC. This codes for CASMVQGAKNIQYF.

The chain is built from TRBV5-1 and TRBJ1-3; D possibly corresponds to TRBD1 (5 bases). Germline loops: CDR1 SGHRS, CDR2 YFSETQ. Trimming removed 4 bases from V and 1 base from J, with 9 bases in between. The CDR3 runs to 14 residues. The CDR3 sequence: CASSRGPSGNTIYF. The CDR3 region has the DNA TGCGCCAGCAGCAGGGGACCATCTGGAAACACCATATATTTT.

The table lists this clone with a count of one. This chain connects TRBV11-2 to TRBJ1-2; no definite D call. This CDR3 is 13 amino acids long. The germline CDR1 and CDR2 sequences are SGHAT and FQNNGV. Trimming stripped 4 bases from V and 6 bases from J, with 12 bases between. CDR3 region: CASSSIRDHGYTF. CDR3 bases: TGTGCCAGCAGCTCCATAAGAGATCATGGCTACACCTTC.

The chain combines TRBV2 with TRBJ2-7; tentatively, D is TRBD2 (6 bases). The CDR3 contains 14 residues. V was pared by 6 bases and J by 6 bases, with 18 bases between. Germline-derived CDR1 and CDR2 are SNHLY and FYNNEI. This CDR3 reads CASRAGTSWGEQYF. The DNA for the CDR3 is TGTGCCAGCAGAGCTGGGACTTCCTGGGGCGAGCAGTACTTC.

The CDR3 DNA follows: TGTGCCAGTAGTACCTCCCCCGGGCGGCATGGCGAGCAGTACTTC. Residues: CASSTSPGRHGEQYF. V usage is TRBV19 and J usage is TRBJ2-7; D is uncertain. Deletions cut 4 bases from V and 6 bases from J, with 19 bases between. The CDR3 has 15 amino acids. Germline CDR1 LNHDA, CDR2 SQIVND (reference sequence).

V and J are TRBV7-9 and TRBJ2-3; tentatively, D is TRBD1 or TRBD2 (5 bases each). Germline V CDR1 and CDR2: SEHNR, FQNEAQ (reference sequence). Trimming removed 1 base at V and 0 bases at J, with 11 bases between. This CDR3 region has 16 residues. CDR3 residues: CASSLGRGASTDTQYF. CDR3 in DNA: TGTGCCAGCAGCTTAGGCCGAGGGGCTAGCACAGATACGCAGTATTTT.

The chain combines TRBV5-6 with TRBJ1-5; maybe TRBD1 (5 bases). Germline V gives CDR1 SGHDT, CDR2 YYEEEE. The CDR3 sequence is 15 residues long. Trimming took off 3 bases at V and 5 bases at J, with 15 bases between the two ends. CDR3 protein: CASSSTMQGHQPQHF. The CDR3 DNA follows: TGTGCCAGCAGCTCCACCATGCAGGGCCATCAGCCCCAGCATTTT. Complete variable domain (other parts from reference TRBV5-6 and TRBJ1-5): DAGVTQSPTHLIKTRGQQVTLRCSPKSGHDTVSWYQQALGQGPQFIFQYYEEEERQRGNFPDRFSGHQFPNYSSELNVNALLLGDSALYLCASSSTMQGHQPQHFGDGTRLSIL.

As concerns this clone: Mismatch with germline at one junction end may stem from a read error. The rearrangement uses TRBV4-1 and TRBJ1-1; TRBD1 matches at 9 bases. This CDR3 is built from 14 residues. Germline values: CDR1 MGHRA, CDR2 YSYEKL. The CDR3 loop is CASSQGTGVLEACF. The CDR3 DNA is TGCGCCAGCAGCCAAGGGACAGGGGTTCTTGAAGCTTGCTTT.